These T cell receptor beta chains were read from a single sample in a study of control samples from healthy donors and cancer patients. The data were produced by immunoSEQ multiplex PCR, yet TCRdb's version contains in-frame clones alone and is incomplete. Among 100,000 to 150,000 clones listed, roughly 87% were seen once. Sequencing was performed on blood. These receptors all come from a man younger than 30 in good health. The CDR3 runs from the conserved cysteine through the conserved F or W. The D gene is left open where the match is weak. Rows give clone size only sometimes, using once, few, many, or a class for an expanded clone.

CDR3 protein	CDR3 DNA	D gene	V gene	J gene	clone size
CASSPTPFQRQEYGYTF	TGTGCCAGCAGCCCAACACCTTTCCAACGGCAGGAGTATGGCTACACCTTC	NA	TRBV7-9	TRBJ1-2	once
CASSLAIGLAGVLTSTDTQYF	TGTGCCAGCAGCTTAGCTATCGGACTAGCGGGAGTTCTTACGAGTACAGATACGCAGTATTTT	TRBD2	TRBV7-6	TRBJ2-3	NA
CASSPGSLVADTQYF	TGCGCCAGCAGCCCCGGGTCTCTTGTGGCAGATACGCAGTATTTT	NA	TRBV5-1	TRBJ2-3	NA
CASSTTYRAQGPELFF	TGTGCCAGCAGCACGACTTACAGGGCACAAGGCCCAGAGCTGTTTTTT	NA	TRBV11-2	TRBJ2-2	NA
CASSLGTGNYGYTF	TGCGCCAGCAGCCTGGGAACAGGAAACTATGGCTACACCTTC	NA	TRBV5-1	TRBJ1-2	NA
CSGQLTEAFF	TGCAGCGGACAGTTGACTGAAGCTTTCTTT	NA	TRBV29-1	TRBJ1-1	NA
CASSQSTASGNTIYF	TGTGCCAGCAGCCAATCCACAGCGTCTGGAAACACCATATATTTT	NA	TRBV16	TRBJ1-3	NA
CASSLTGSNTEAFF	TGTGCCAGCAGCCTAACAGGGTCGAACACTGAAGCTTTCTTT	NA	TRBV6-5	TRBJ1-1	NA
CASSLGRYASGELFF	TGTGCCAGCAGCTTAGGCAGATATGCCTCCGGGGAGCTGTTTTTT	NA	TRBV13	TRBJ2-2	NA
CASSDRDGYTF	TGTGCCAGCAGCGACAGGGATGGCTACACCTTC	TRBD1	TRBV12-3/TRBV12-4	TRBJ1-2	NA
CASSTGPEVNF	TGTGCCAGCAGCACGGGACCAGAGGTTAACTTC	NA	TRBV7-9	TRBJ2-7	NA
CASSRGGVSWNTEAFF	TGTGCCAGCAGCCGAGGGGGGGTTTCGTGGAACACTGAAGCTTTCTTT	NA	TRBV7-8	TRBJ1-1	NA
CASSLGQISYEQYF	TGCGCCAGCAGCTTAGGACAGATCTCCTACGAGCAGTACTTC	NA	TRBV5-1	TRBJ2-7	NA
CASSAGAGELFF	TGTGCCAGCAGCGCGGGGGCCGGGGAGCTGTTTTTT	TRBD2	TRBV7-3	TRBJ2-2	NA
CASSVWGVAYEQYF	TGTGCCAGCAGCGTGTGGGGAGTAGCCTACGAGCAGTACTTC	NA	TRBV6-2/TRBV6-3	TRBJ2-7	NA
CASSSPGLAGAGYEQYF	TGTGCCAGCAGCTCTCCGGGACTAGCGGGAGCTGGCTACGAGCAGTACTTC	TRBD2	TRBV11-2	TRBJ2-7	NA
CASGSDRWNEKLFF	TGTGCCAGCGGGTCGGACCGATGGAATGAAAAACTGTTTTTT	NA	TRBV2	TRBJ1-4	NA
CASSPGLTGANVLTF	TGTGCCAGCTCACCGGGGCTAACTGGGGCCAACGTCCTGACTTTC	NA	TRBV18	TRBJ2-6	NA
CASREATGELFF	TGCGCCAGCAGAGAGGCGACCGGGGAGCTGTTTTTT	NA	TRBV5-1	TRBJ2-2	NA
CASSLTWSRTEAFF	TGTGCCAGCAGTCTCACGTGGAGTCGCACTGAAGCTTTCTTT	NA	TRBV28	TRBJ1-1	NA
CATSDWGPATASEQFF	TGTGCCACCAGTGATTGGGGTCCGGCAACGGCGAGTGAGCAGTTCTTC	NA	TRBV24-1	TRBJ2-1	NA
CASSLVIGGRAAGELFF	TGTGCCAGCAGCTTAGTAATTGGCGGGAGGGCCGCCGGGGAGCTGTTTTTT	TRBD2	TRBV7-2	TRBJ2-2	NA
CASSLPFQPQHF	TGTGCCAGCAGTTTGCCGTTTCAGCCCCAGCATTTT	NA	TRBV28	TRBJ1-5	NA
CASSDGDGSYNEQFF	TGTGCCAGCAGTGATGGGGACGGCTCCTACAATGAGCAGTTCTTC	NA	TRBV6-1	TRBJ2-1	NA